Here is one T cell receptor beta chain with its context. Its antigen is as yet unknown. The germline V gene has CDR1 WSHSY and CDR2 SAAADI. This CDR3 has 18 residues. The authors prepared UMI-labeled TRB cDNA libraries by 5' RACE. After re-calling the 5' RACE reads, TCRdb lists one entry per CDR3 protein, DNA absent. This table lists some 130,000 distinct CDR3 sequences. The source of the sample is a study of CXCR3-negative and CXCR3-positive naive CD8 T cells. Study-level findings and limits: Similarly elevated diversity marked both naive subsets, with memory CD8+ cells showing far lower diversity. Greater hydrophobicity was found in TRB CDR3s of CXCR3-positive naive cells than of CXCR3-negative naive cells.

The sample was naive CXCR3- CD8+ T cells from blood. As for subset: CD45RO-CCR7+CD27+CD95- naive CD8+ T cells lacking CXCR3 (TNR3-). The receptor was isolated from a human donor in good health. Some clones in this sample may be carry-over from other donors' samples. V usage is TRBV10-2 and J usage is TRBJ2-1; without DNA, the TCRdb call of TRBD2 cannot be checked. CDR3 amino acids: CASSESTQRTGDYNEQFF.